The 23 T cell receptor beta chains below come from one sample, sequenced in a study of T cells in Graves' hyperthyroidism and ophthalmopathy. RNA transcripts served as the template for amplifying TCR beta CDR3 regions. An initial round of RT-PCR targeting the TCR CDR3 relied on the HTBI primer set. From the multiplex PCR reads, TCRdb called clonotypes with MiXCR, one entry per CDR3 protein. The sample contains hundreds of thousands of distinct CDR3 sequences, 12% to 15% of which appear only once. The sample consisted of blood. The receptors come from a woman aged 18-30 years with Graves' hyperthyroidism.

This clonotype was counted a few times. The V call is TRBV7-9, the J call TRBJ2-2; no clear D. Deletions cut 4 bases from V and 6 bases from J, with 12 bases between. Looked up from germline, CDR1 is SEHNR and CDR2 is FQNEAQ (reference sequence). The CDR3 is made up of 14 amino acids. CDR3: CASSYDFAAGELFF. CDR3 DNA: TGTGCCAGCAGCTACGACTTCGCAGCCGGGGAGCTGTTTTTT.

This clonotype was detected many times. The CDR3 region is CASSAERESTDTQYF. The CDR3 nucleotides read TGTGCCAGCAGTGCCGAGCGGGAAAGCACAGATACGCAGTATTTT. The chain is built from TRBV2 and TRBJ2-3; 7 bases are shared with TRBD2. From germline, CDR1 is SNHLY and CDR2 FYNNEI. V was clipped by 4 bases and J by 0 bases; unmatched bases: 4. The CDR3 totals 15 residues.

V usage is TRBV28 and J usage is TRBJ1-2; no clear D gene. This CDR3 has 16 amino acids. The V and J ends lost 2 bases and 1 base respectively, with 14 bases between them. The V gene's germline CDR1 is MDHEN and CDR2 SYDVKM. The CDR3 nucleotides read TGTGCCAGCAGTTTAGCCGGGAGGCCGTATAACTATGGCTACACCTTC. The encoded protein is CASSLAGRPYNYGYTF.

The rearrangement links TRBV9 to TRBJ2-3; D unresolved. The CDR3 covers 13 residues. Per germline, CDR1 SGDLS and CDR2 YYNGEE. The ends were cut back, 0 bases at V and 0 bases at J, with 2 bases in the middle. As DNA, the CDR3 is TGTGCCAGCAGCGTAGAGAGCACAGATACGCAGTATTTT. Its translation is CASSVESTDTQYF.

This clonotype was observed a few times. The chain is built from TRBV24-1 and TRBJ2-1; 7 bases line up with TRBD2. The CDR3 sequence is 13 residues long. The germline V gene has CDR1 KGHDR and CDR2 SFDVKD. Trimming cost V 10 bases and J 13 bases; bases outside gene matches: 15. In nucleotides, the CDR3 is TGTGCCACGTCAATTAAAAGCGGGAATAGTCAGTTCTTC. This codes for CATSIKSGNSQFF.

V usage is TRBV20-1 and J usage is TRBJ2-2; TRBD2 might be the D (5 bases). CDR1 is DFQATT, CDR2 SNEGSKA, per germline (reference sequence). This CDR3 contains 14 residues. Trimming shortened V by 3 bases and J by 1 base, and 9 bases separated the two germline ends. As DNA, the CDR3 is TGCAGTGCTAGGGCTAGCCTGAACACCGGGGAGCTGTTTTTT. It codes for CSARASLNTGELFF.

The V gene is TRBV7-2, the J gene TRBJ2-5, with D perhaps matching TRBD1 (5 bases). The CDR3 loop spans 14 amino acids. The V gene lost 1 base and the J gene lost 4 bases, with 10 bases spanning the gap. In germline, CDR1 is SGHTA, CDR2 FQGNSA. CDR3 bases: TGTGCCAGCAGCTTAGGTCAGGGTTCAGAGACCCAGTACTTC. Its translation is CASSLGQGSETQYF. Using reference TRBV7-2 and TRBJ2-5 for the parts outside the CDR3, the full variable domain is GAGVSQSPSNKVTEKGKDVELRCDPISGHTALYWYRQSLGQGLEFLIYFQGNSAPDKSGLPSDRFSAERTGGSVSTLTIQRTQQEDSAVYLCASSLGQGSETQYFGPGTRLLVL.

This clonotype was seen ten or more times. V and J are TRBV7-3 and TRBJ2-3, with D possibly TRBD2 on 5 matching bases. Trimming shortened V by 1 base and J by 1 base, and 6 bases separated the two germline ends. The germline V gene encodes CDR1 SGHTA and CDR2 FQGTGA. The CDR3 extends over 14 amino acids. Here the CDR3 DNA reads TGTGCCAGCAGCTTAAATAGCGGCACAGATACGCAGTATTTT. This translates into CASSLNSGTDTQYF.

This clonotype was recorded many times. V is TRBV13 and J is TRBJ2-7; 8 bases match TRBD1. The CDR3 spans 12 residues. The V and J ends lost 7 bases and 6 bases, in that order; junction bases with no gene match: 5. Germline V gene sequence: CDR1 PRHDT, CDR2 FYEKMQ (reference sequence). The DNA for the CDR3 is TGTGCCAGCACCATGACAGGGGCCGAGCAGTACTTC. Amino acid sequence: CASTMTGAEQYF.

This clonotype was observed a handful of times. One end of the junction varies from germline; a read error may be responsible. This chain joins TRBV28 and TRBJ1-2; 8 bases are a match to TRBD1. CDR1 is MDHEN and CDR2 is SYDVKM in the germline V gene. CDR3 length: 15 amino acids. This chain's CDR3 is CASSSRQGWNYDYTF. The CDR3 nucleotides are TGTGCCAGCAGTTCCCGACAGGGGTGGAACTATGACTACACCTTC.

The rearrangement joins TRBV4-3 to TRBJ1-1, with unresolved D. The CDR3 spans 14 residues. V was cut by 4 bases and J by 4 bases, with 13 bases left in between. Germline lookup yields CDR1 LGHNA and CDR2 YSLEER. The CDR3 loop is CASSLRRYGTEAFF. CDR3 nucleotide sequence: TGCGCCAGCAGCCTCCGAAGGTATGGCACTGAAGCTTTCTTT.

V gene TRBV27 combines with J gene TRBJ1-6; D not certain. The V and J ends lost 5 bases and 9 bases respectively, with 14 bases between them. The CDR3 sequence is 14 residues long. From germline, CDR1 is MNHEY and CDR2 SMNVEV (reference sequence). DNA of the CDR3: TGTGCCAGCAGTCCCGTGGAGTACCCTTCACCCCTCCACTTT. Its protein is CASSPVEYPSPLHF.

The genes are TRBV12-3 or TRBV12-4 and TRBJ2-1; TRBD1 might be the D (6 bases). V dropped 1 base and J dropped 5 bases, with 15 bases sitting between them. The CDR3 is 16 amino acids. CDR3 region: CASSLEVGAGDNEQFF. DNA for the CDR3: TGTGCCAGCAGTTTAGAGGTGGGGGCAGGGGACAATGAGCAGTTCTTC.

The V gene is TRBV27, the J gene TRBJ2-2, with D perhaps matching TRBD1 (6 bases). The CDR3 length is 16 residues. CDR1 and CDR2 from the germline V gene are MNHEY and SMNVEV (reference sequence). V lost 10 bases and J 3 bases, leaving 21 bases between the germline ends. The CDR3 spells CATHSARRGYTGELFF. The CDR3 nucleotides are TGTGCCACCCACTCCGCCCGCAGGGGTTACACCGGGGAGCTGTTTTTT.

In this sample, this clonotype turned up many times. The V call is TRBV7-2, the J call TRBJ2-1; D uncertain. The CDR3 is 17 amino acids. With 4 bases removed from V and 0 bases from J, the gap between germline ends came to 16 bases. Germline CDR1 reads SGHTA; CDR2 reads FQGNSA. CDR3 nucleotide sequence: TGTGCCAGCAGCTCCCAAGGCTGGTTGGTCTCCTACAATGAGCAGTTCTTC. This codes for CASSSQGWLVSYNEQFF.

The V call is TRBV4-1, the J call TRBJ2-1; D is ambiguous. Germline CDR1 and CDR2: MGHRA and YSYEKL. The CDR3 totals 13 residues. Trimming removed 0 bases from V and 5 bases from J, with 5 bases in between. The CDR3 sequence is CASSQDFHNEQFF. CDR3 in DNA: TGCGCCAGCAGCCAAGATTTCCACAATGAGCAGTTCTTC.

Many counts were recorded for this clonotype. This sequence joins TRBV28 and TRBJ1-2; the D is unclear. The CDR3 runs to 13 residues. V lost 8 bases to trimming and J lost 4 bases, with 14 bases between them. Germline V gene sequence: CDR1 MDHEN, CDR2 SYDVKM. The DNA of the CDR3 is TGTGCCAGCCGCGTAGTAGAAAGCTATGGCTACACCTTC. Protein sequence: CASRVVESYGYTF.

The J gene is TRBJ1-6, the V gene TRBV29-1; D remains unclear. Germline V gives CDR1 SQVTM, CDR2 ANQGSEA. CDR3 length: 13 amino acids. Deletions cut 6 bases from V and 6 bases from J, with 12 bases between. CDR3 in amino acids: CSVRWRSNSPLHF. CDR3 sequence (DNA): TGCAGCGTCAGGTGGAGGAGTAATTCACCCCTCCACTTT.

This clonotype appeared a few times. The genes are TRBV13 and TRBJ2-3; unclear D gene. Per germline, CDR1 PRHDT and CDR2 FYEKMQ (reference sequence). V lost 7 bases and J 1 base, leaving 9 bases between the germline ends. The CDR3 has 13 amino acids. The CDR3 loop reads CASTSVRTDTQYF. The CDR3, as DNA: TGTGCCAGCACCTCCGTGCGCACAGATACGCAGTATTTT.

This clonotype was detected ten times or more. The CDR3 DNA reads as TGTGCCAGCAGTTTCGGGACAGGGCGAGGCACTGAAGCTTTCTTT. Translated, it gives CASSFGTGRGTEAFF. The chain is built from TRBV12-3 or TRBV12-4 and TRBJ1-1; TRBD1 aligns across 9 bases. This CDR3 region has 15 residues. V gave up 3 bases and J gave up 4 bases; unmatched junction bases: 6.

The table lists this clonotype with many counts. This chain connects TRBV7-8 to TRBJ1-4, with D perhaps TRBD1 (6 bases). The CDR3 loop spans 14 amino acids. Germline assignment: CDR1 SGHVS and CDR2 FQNEAQ. The V and J ends lost 2 bases and 8 bases respectively, with 12 bases between them. CDR3 sequence reads: CASSLNREGEKLFF. DNA for the CDR3: TGTGCCAGCAGCTTAAACAGGGAAGGGGAAAAACTGTTTTTT.

The V call is TRBV20-1, the J call TRBJ2-1; the D is unclear. V was trimmed by 5 bases and J by 0 bases, leaving 20 bases between them. Per the germline V gene, CDR1 is DFQATT and CDR2 is SNEGSKA (reference sequence). This CDR3 region has 17 residues. The CDR3 loop is CSAPPFFADSSYNEQFF. CDR3 DNA sequence: TGCAGTGCTCCCCCCTTTTTTGCGGATAGCTCCTACAATGAGCAGTTCTTC.

The J gene is TRBJ2-1, the V gene TRBV7-3; a weak D match, TRBD2 (6 bases). The J call is doubtful: the DNA matches TRBJ2-7 better. This CDR3 is built from 14 residues. Germline V gives CDR1 SGHTA, CDR2 FQGTGA. CDR3 sequence (DNA): TGTGCCAGCAGTTTAGCGGCCTCCTACAATGAGCAGTACTTC. This gives the protein CASSLAASYNEQYF.